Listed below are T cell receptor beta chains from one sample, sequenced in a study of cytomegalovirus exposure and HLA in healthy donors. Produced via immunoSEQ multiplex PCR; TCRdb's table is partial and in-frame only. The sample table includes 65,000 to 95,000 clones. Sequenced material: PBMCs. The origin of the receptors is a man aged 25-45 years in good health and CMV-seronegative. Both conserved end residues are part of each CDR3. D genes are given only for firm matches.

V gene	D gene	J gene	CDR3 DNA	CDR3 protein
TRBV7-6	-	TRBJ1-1	TGTGCCAGCAGCTCTTACAGGGACCCTGAAGCTTTCTTT	CASSSYRDPEAFF
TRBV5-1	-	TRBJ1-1	TGCGCCAGCAGCTTGGCACCCGACACCATGAACACTGAAGCTTTCTTT	CASSLAPDTMNTEAFF
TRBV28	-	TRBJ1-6	TGTGCCAGCTGTCGTGTCTCTAATTCACCCCTCCACTTT	CASCRVSNSPLHF
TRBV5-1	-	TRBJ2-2	TGCGCCAGCAGCTTGCAGGGGCCGAACACCGGGGAGCTGTTTTTT	CASSLQGPNTGELFF
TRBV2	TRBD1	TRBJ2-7	TGTGCCAGCAGATGGGACAGGGGGTCCTACGAGCAGTACTTC	CASRWDRGSYEQYF
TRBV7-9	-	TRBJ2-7	TGTGCCAGCAGCCGTGAAACAGAAAACCACTACGAGCAGTACTTC	CASSRETENHYEQYF
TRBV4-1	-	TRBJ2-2	TGCGCCAGCACAGCGGTAAAGGGATCGAACACCGGGGAGCTGTTTTTT	CASTAVKGSNTGELFF
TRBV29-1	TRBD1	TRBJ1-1	TGCAGCGTTGAAAGAACAGGGGACACTGAAGCTTTCTTT	CSVERTGDTEAFF
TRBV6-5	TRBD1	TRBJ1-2	TGTGCCAGCAGTGAAAGGACAGGGGGCTATGGCTACACCTTC	CASSERTGGYGYTF
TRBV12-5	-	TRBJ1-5	TGTGCTAGTGGAGGAGATGCTAGCAATCAGCCCCAGCATTTT	CASGGDASNQPQHF
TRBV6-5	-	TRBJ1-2	TGTGCCAGCAGAATAGGCGGAAACTATGGCTACACCTTC	CASRIGGNYGYTF
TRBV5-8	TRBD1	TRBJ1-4	TGTGCCAGCAGCTGGGGACAGCATCTGGAAAAACTGTTTTTT	CASSWGQHLEKLFF
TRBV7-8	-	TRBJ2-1	TGTGCCAGCAGCTTAGACTTTGGTGGTGAGCAGTTCTTC	CASSLDFGGEQFF
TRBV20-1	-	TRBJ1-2	TGCAGTGCTAGTCTACCAAAAGGCTACACCTTC	CSASLPKGYTF
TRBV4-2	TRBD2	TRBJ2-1	TGTGCCAGCAGCCTACTAGCGGGGGACGGGAACAATGAGCAGTTCTTC	CASSLLAGDGNNEQFF
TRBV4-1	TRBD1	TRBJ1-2	TGCGCCAGCAGCCAGGACCGTTCAAGGGGGCGCCGGGGAGGCTACACCTTC	CASSQDRSRGRRGGYTF
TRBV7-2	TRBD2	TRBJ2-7	TGTGCCAGCGGGGAGGGGCGGTACGAGCAGTACTTC	CASGEGRYEQYF
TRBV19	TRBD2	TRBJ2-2	TGTGCCAGTAGCCGAGCGGGGACGAACACCGGGGAGCTGTTTTTT	CASSRAGTNTGELFF
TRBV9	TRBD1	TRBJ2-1	TGTGCCAGCAGCGTACAACAGGGGGCCTGGAATGAGCAGTTCTTC	CASSVQQGAWNEQFF
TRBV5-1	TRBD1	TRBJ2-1	TGCGCCAGCAGCTTGGGGCAGGGGGCCCCTCGGGAGCAGTTCTTC	CASSLGQGAPREQFF
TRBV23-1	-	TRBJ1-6	TGCGCCAGCATCCATCGGAGCGCCTATAATTCACCCCTCCACTTT	CASIHRSAYNSPLHF
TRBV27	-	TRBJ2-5	TGTGCCAGCAGTCACAGGGTTCAAGAGACCCAGTACTTC	CASSHRVQETQYF
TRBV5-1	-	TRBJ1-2	TGCGCCAGCAGCTTCCGCGGAAGTAACTATGGCTACACCTTC	CASSFRGSNYGYTF
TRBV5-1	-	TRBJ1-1	TGCGCCAGCAGCTTGGACAGGGACACTGAAGCTTTCTTT	CASSLDRDTEAFF
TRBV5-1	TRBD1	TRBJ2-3	TGCGCCAGCAGCTCACCACAGGGGGGCTCGCAGTATTTT	CASSSPQGGSQYF
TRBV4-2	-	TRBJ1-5	TGTGCCAGCAGCCAAGATGCGGCGATCCGGCAGCCCCAGCATTTT	CASSQDAAIRQPQHF
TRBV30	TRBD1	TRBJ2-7	TGTGCCTGGAGGGCGTGGGACAGCTACGAGCAGTACTTC	CAWRAWDSYEQYF
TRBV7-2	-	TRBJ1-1	TGTGCCAGCAGCCAACAGGGTATGAACACTGAAGCTTTCTTT	CASSQQGMNTEAFF
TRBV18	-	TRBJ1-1	TGTGCCAGCTCACCATGGCAGGGCGACACTGAAGCTTTCTTT	CASSPWQGDTEAFF
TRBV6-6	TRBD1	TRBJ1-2	TGTGCCAGCAGTCGACAGGGCTATGGCTACACCTTC	CASSRQGYGYTF
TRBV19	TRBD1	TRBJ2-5	TGTGCCAGCAAGCCTGGGACAGAGGGAGAGACCCAGTACTTC	CASKPGTEGETQYF
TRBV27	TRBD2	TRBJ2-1	TGTGCCAGCAGTCCCCATAGGGTAGCGGGAGCTTTGATTTCCTACAATGAGCAGTTCTTC	CASSPHRVAGALISYNEQFF
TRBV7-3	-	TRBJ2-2	TGTGCCAGCAGCTTAGAGGGGGTACGCAACACCGGGGAGCTGTTTTTT	CASSLEGVRNTGELFF
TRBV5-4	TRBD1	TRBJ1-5	TGTGCCAGCAGCTCTCAGGGGGCTGATCAGCCCCAGCATTTT	CASSSQGADQPQHF
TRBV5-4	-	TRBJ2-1	TGTGCCAGCAGCTTGGGTTCCCTAGATCTGGGTGAGCAGTTCTTC	CASSLGSLDLGEQFF